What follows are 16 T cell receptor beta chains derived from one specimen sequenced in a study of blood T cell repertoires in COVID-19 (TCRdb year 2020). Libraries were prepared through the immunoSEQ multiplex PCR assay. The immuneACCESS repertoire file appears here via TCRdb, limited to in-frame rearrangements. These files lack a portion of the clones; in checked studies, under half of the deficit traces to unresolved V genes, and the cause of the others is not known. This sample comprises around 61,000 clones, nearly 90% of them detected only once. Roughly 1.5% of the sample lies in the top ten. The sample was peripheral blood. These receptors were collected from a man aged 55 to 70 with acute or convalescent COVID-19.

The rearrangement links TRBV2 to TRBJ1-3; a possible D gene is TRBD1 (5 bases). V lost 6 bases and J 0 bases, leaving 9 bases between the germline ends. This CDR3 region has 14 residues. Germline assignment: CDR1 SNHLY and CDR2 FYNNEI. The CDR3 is CASSLRVSGNTIYF. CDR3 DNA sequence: TGTGCCAGCAGCCTCAGGGTCTCTGGAAACACCATATATTTT.

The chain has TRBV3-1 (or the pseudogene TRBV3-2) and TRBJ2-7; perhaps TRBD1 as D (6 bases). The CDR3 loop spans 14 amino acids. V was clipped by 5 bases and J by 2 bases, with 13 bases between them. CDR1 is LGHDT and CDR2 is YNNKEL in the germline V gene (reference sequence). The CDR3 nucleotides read TGTGCCAGCAGCTCAATTGGGACACCCTACGAGCAGTACTTC. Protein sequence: CASSSIGTPYEQYF.

The CDR3 protein is CSVRQGVANTEAFF. CDR3 coding DNA: TGCAGCGTTCGACAGGGGGTGGCGAACACTGAAGCTTTCTTT. V gene TRBV29-1 combines with J gene TRBJ1-1; 9 bases map to TRBD1. The CDR3 consists of 14 residues. Germline V gene sequence: CDR1 SQVTM, CDR2 ANQGSEA. V lost 5 bases and J lost 1; bases outside the gene matches: 5.

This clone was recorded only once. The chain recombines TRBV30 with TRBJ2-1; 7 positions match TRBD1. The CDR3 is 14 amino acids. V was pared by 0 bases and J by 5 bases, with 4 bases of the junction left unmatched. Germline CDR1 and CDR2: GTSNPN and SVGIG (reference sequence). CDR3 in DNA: TGTGCCTGGAGTGTAATAGGGGGCAACAATGAGCAGTTCTTC. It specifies CAWSVIGGNNEQFF.

CDR3 DNA sequence: TGCGCCAGCAGCTTGCTGAGCGGATCTGGCGAGCAGTACTTC. Translation: CASSLLSGSGEQYF. The chain carries TRBV5-1 and TRBJ2-7; possible D gene TRBD2, 5 bases. The CDR3 is 14 amino acids. The V gene's germline CDR1 is SGHRS and CDR2 YFSETQ. Trimming left V 1 base short and J 6 bases short, with 14 bases between.

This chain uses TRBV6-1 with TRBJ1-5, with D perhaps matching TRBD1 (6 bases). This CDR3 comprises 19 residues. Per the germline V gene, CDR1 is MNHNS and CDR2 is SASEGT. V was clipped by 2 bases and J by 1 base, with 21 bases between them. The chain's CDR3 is CASSENYLQGGESNQPQHF. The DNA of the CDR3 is TGTGCCAGCAGTGAAAATTACTTACAGGGAGGGGAAAGCAATCAGCCCCAGCATTTT.

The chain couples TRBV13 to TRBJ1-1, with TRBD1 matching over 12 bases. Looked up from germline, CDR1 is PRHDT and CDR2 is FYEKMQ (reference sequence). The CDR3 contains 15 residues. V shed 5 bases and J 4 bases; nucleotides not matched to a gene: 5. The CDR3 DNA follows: TGTGCCAGCAGCAATCCGGGACAGGGGGCCACTGAAGCTTTCTTT. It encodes CASSNPGQGATEAFF.

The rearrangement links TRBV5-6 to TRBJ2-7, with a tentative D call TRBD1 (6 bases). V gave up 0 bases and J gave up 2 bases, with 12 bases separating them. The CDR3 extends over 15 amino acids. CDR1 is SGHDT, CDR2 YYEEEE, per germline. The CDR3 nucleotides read TGTGCCAGCAGCTTGGCCGGACAGTTAGCCTACGAGCAGTACTTC. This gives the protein CASSLAGQLAYEQYF.

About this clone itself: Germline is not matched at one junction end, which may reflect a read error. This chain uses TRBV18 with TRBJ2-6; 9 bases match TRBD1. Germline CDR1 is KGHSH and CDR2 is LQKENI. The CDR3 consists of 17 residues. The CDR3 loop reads CASSAPTGGRGANVLTF. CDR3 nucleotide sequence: TGTGCCAGCTCAGCACCGACAGGGGGAAGAGGGGCCAACGTCCTGACTTTC. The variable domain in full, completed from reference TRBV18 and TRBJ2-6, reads NAGVMQNPRHLVRRRGQEARLRCSPMKGHSHVYWYRQLPEEGLKFMVYLQKENIIDESGMPKERFSAEFPKEGPSILRIQQVVRGDSAAYFCASSAPTGGRGANVLTFGAGSRLTVL.

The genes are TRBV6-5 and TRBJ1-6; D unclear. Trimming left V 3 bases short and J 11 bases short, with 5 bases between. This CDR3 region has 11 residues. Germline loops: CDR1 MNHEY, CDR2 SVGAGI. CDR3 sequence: CASSYSAPLHF. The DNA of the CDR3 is TGTGCCAGCAGTTATTCGGCACCCCTCCACTTT.

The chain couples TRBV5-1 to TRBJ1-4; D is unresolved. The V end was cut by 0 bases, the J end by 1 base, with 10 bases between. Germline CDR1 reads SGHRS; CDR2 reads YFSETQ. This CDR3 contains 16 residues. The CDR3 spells CASSLGFGETNEKLFF. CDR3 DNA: TGCGCCAGCAGCTTGGGATTCGGGGAAACTAATGAAAAACTGTTTTTT.

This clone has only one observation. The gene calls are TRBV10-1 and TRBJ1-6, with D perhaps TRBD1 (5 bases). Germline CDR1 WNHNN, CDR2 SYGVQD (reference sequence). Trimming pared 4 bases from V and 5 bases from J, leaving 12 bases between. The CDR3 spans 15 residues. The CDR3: CASSGRRRDNSPLHF. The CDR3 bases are TGCGCCAGCAGTGGCCGTCGCAGGGATAATTCACCCCTCCACTTT.

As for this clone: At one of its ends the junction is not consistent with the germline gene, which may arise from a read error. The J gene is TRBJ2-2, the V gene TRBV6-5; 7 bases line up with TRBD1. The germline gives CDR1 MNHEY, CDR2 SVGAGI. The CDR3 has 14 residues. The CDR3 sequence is CASSYFQGAGELFF. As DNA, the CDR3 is TGTGCCAGCAGCTACTTCCAGGGGGCCGGGGAGCTGTTTTTT.

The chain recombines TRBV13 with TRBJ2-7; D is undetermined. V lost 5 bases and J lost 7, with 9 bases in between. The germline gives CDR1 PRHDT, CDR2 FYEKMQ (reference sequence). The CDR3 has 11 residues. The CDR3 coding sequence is TGTGCCAGCAGCGCCCGACAAGAGCAGTACTTC. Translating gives CASSARQEQYF.

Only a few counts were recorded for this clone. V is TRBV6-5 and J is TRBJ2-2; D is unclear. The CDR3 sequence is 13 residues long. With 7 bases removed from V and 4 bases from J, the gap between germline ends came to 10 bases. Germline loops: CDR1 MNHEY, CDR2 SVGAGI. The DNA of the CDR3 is TGTGCCAGCACCCATAGCTCCACCGGGGAGCTGTTTTTT. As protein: CASTHSSTGELFF.

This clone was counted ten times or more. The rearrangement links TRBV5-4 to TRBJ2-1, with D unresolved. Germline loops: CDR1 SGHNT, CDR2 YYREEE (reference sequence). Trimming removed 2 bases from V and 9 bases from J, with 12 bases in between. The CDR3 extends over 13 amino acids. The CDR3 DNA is TGTGCCAGCAGCTTCCCCGAGGCACGTGAGCAGTTCTTC. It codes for CASSFPEAREQFF.